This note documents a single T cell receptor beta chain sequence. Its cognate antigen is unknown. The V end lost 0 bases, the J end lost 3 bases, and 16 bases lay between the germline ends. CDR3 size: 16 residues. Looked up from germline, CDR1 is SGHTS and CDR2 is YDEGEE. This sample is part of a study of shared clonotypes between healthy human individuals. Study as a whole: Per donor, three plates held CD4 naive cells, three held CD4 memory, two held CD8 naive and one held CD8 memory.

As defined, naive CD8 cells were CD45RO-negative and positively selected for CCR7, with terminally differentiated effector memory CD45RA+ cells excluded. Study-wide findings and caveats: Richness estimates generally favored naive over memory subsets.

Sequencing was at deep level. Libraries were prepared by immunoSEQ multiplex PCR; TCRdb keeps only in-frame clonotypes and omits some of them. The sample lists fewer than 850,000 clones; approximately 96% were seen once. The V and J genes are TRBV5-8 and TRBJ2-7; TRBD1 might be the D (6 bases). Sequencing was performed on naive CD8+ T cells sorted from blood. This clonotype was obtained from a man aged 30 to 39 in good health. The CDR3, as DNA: TGTGCCAGCAGCTTGGTTGGGCAGGGGATAAACTACGAGCAGTACTTC. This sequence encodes CASSLVGQGINYEQYF.